What follows describes a single T cell receptor beta chain. Measured with immunoSEQ multiplex PCR; TCRdb has only the in-frame clones, and not every one. Altogether around 300,000 clones are present, about 87% being singletons, with the ten largest covering under 2%. The entry originates in a study of blood T cell repertoires in COVID-19. This clonotype was sampled from a woman aged 30 to 39 with COVID-19, enrolled during active disease. Sequenced: peripheral blood.

The CDR3 DNA reads as TGCGCCAGCAGCCCAACTAGCGGGGGAAACACCGGGGAGCTGTTTTTT. It codes for CASSPTSGGNTGELFF. The chain uses TRBV5-1 and TRBJ2-2; 11 bases are shared with TRBD2. V was clipped by 4 bases and J by 2 bases; unmatched bases: 4. The germline V gene encodes CDR1 SGHRS and CDR2 YFSETQ. The CDR3 has 16 residues.